This T cell receptor (beta chain) was recorded in a study of T cell responses to AZD1222 COVID-19 vaccine. General study points: Donors were chiefly white British, with a greater number of females, and clonal diversity was perhaps underestimated. No repertoire was sampled before or during the peak T cell response, only after it.

The CDR3 has 19 amino acids. Germline CDR1 and CDR2: MNHEY and SMNVEV (reference sequence). V shed 3 bases and J 3 bases; nucleotides not matched to a gene: 16. Turning to this clone: Its antigen is not known.

Clones were read by immunoSEQ multiplex PCR, and TCRdb kept only the in-frame ones, dropping some. In the table there are about 120,000 clones, around nine tenths of which are singletons. The sequence came from an adult who received the AZD1222 COVID-19 vaccine. The chain employs TRBV27 and TRBJ2-3; 9 bases are shared with TRBD1. The sample was peripheral blood, taken 28 days after the second AZD1222 dose. The CDR3 loop is CASSFTPPTADRGTDTQYF. The CDR3 nucleotides read TGTGCCAGCAGTTTCACGCCCCCCACAGCGGACAGGGGAACAGATACGCAGTATTTT.